This TCR beta chain was recovered during a study of blood T cell repertoires in COVID-19. Study-level information: T cells, B-cell-depleted T cells, or PBMCs supplied cDNA or gDNA.

Here immunoSEQ multiplex PCR was the method, and the copy in TCRdb shows in-frame clones only, minus some. Of some 240,000 clones in the sample, around four fifths were seen once. V lost 3 bases, J lost 8 bases, and 8 bases lay in between. CDR1 and CDR2 (germline): DFQATT, SNEGSKA (reference sequence). This CDR3 is 11 amino acids long. Membership in each cohort depended on participant-reported clinical history. This receptor was taken from a man younger than 45 with acute COVID-19. The rearrangement links TRBV20-1 to TRBJ2-1; D possibly corresponds to TRBD2 (5 bases). The sequenced sample consisted of PBMCs or T cells enriched from blood (not recorded which). The CDR3 loop reads CSARSADEQFF. The CDR3 DNA reads TGCAGTGCTAGGTCAGCGGATGAGCAGTTCTTC.